This TCR beta chain was observed in a study of cytotoxic CD8 clonotypes in ibrutinib-treated CLL. The overall study: Included were 11 relapsed/refractory and some 15 treatment-naive patients, of whom some 17 were IGHV unmutated.

About this clone itself: The antigen is unknown.

The assay was immunoSEQ multiplex PCR, and TCRdb's table has in-frame clones only and misses some. This sample has 80,000 to 95,000 clones; 75% to 85% occur once, and the top ten carry roughly 5%. Whole-study findings and limits: With treatment, public clonotypes, which were uncommon, either contracted or remained stable. Upon ibrutinib response clonality rose, and upon progression it fell back toward baseline.

From germline, CDR1 is MNHNY and CDR2 SVGAGI (reference sequence). The CDR3 runs to 15 residues. Trimming took off 5 bases at V and 5 bases at J, with 17 bases between the two ends. The clonotype comes from a human donor with chronic lymphocytic leukemia. This specimen was PBMCs, taken after 12 months of ibrutinib treatment. The rearrangement links TRBV6-6 to TRBJ2-3; D unresolved. CDR3 bases: TGTGCCAGCAGTCATGCGGTTACCTCCCTAGATACGCAGTATTTT. Its translation: CASSHAVTSLDTQYF.